These 21 T cell receptor beta chains share one sample of origin, sequenced in a study of Ad26.COV2.S vaccination and SARS-CoV-2 variants. The assay was immunoSEQ multiplex PCR, and TCRdb's table has in-frame clones only and misses some. The data contain about 350,000 clones, around nine tenths of them singletons. Documented treatment: roughly 20 received Ad26.COV2.S at low or high dose, single or two shots; about 5 received placebo; per-sample allocation not given. Day 63 following the first vaccine or placebo injection was when the samples were taken. Sample: peripheral blood, taken in a trial of Ad26.COV2.S vaccine versus placebo. Receptors were obtained from a person between 18 and 59 years old who received the Ad26.COV2.S COVID-19 vaccine or a placebo.

V usage is TRBV7-9 and J usage is TRBJ1-4, with 8 bases matching TRBD1. Per the germline V gene, CDR1 is SEHNR and CDR2 is FQNEAQ (reference sequence). The CDR3 has 13 amino acids. V was pared by 5 bases and J by 13 bases, with 9 bases of the junction left unmatched. DNA of the CDR3: TGTGCCAGCAGCGCCGGGACAGGAACTAGACTGTTTTTT. This translates into CASSAGTGTRLFF.

This chain uses TRBV12-3 or TRBV12-4 with TRBJ2-2; D is perhaps TRBD2 (5 bases). There are 11 residues in the CDR3. With 10 bases removed from V and 8 bases from J, the gap between germline ends came to 11 bases. CDR3 DNA sequence: TGTGCCATCCCCGGGGATGGGGAGCTGTTTTTT. It encodes CAIPGDGELFF.

This sequence joins TRBV7-9 and TRBJ2-1; D gene uncertain. Trimming cost V 4 bases and J 0 bases, with 1 base left between them. Per the germline V gene, CDR1 is SEHNR and CDR2 is FQNEAQ (reference sequence). This CDR3 is built from 12 residues. CDR3 nucleotide sequence: TGTGCCAGCAGCTACTCCTACAATGAGCAGTTCTTC. This gives the protein CASSYSYNEQFF.

This rearrangement joins TRBV25-1 to TRBJ2-3; weak D call: TRBD2 (5 bases). Germline-derived CDR1 and CDR2 are MGHDK and SYGVNS. V gave up 2 bases and J gave up 1 base, with 10 bases separating them. CDR3 length: 15 amino acids. The CDR3 DNA follows: TGTGCCAGCAGTGAAGGCGGGTTCGGCACAGATACGCAGTATTTT. As protein: CASSEGGFGTDTQYF.

This clone appeared a few times. The V gene is TRBV19, the J gene TRBJ1-2; 7 bases fit TRBD1. Germline assignment: CDR1 LNHDA and CDR2 SQIVND (reference sequence). The CDR3 sequence is 13 residues long. V trimming: 1 base; J trimming: 7 bases; junction bases outside the gene matches: 3. CDR3 DNA: TGTGCCAGTAGTATAGGAGACAGGGCTGGCTACACCTTC. This gives the protein CASSIGDRAGYTF.

This chain uses TRBV5-8 with TRBJ2-7; 7 bases match TRBD2. Germline V gives CDR1 SGHTS, CDR2 YDEGEE. This CDR3 contains 12 residues. V shed 4 bases, J shed 4 bases, and the junction held 2 bases outside the gene matches. In nucleotides, the CDR3 is TGTGCCAGCAGCGAAGCGGGGTACGAGCAGTACTTC. Amino acids: CASSEAGYEQYF.

The chain uses TRBV2 and TRBJ2-1; 7 bases align to TRBD2. The length of the CDR3 is 18 residues. CDR1 and CDR2 (germline): SNHLY, FYNNEI. V gave up 0 bases and J gave up 7 bases; unmatched junction bases: 15. The CDR3 DNA follows: TGTGCCAGCAGTGAAGCTGGGCGGCGGGGGATAACATTGAATGAGCAGTTCTTC. It specifies CASSEAGRRGITLNEQFF.

The chain has TRBV3-1 (or the pseudogene TRBV3-2) and TRBJ1-5, with D unresolved. Germline V lookup: CDR1 LGHDT, CDR2 YNNKEL (reference sequence). CDR3 length: 13 amino acids. The V and J ends lost 1 base and 4 bases respectively, with 5 bases between them. In DNA, the CDR3 is TGTGCCAGCAGCCAAGGGTTGAATCAGCCCCAGCATTTT. It translates to CASSQGLNQPQHF.

The chain employs TRBV3-1 (or the pseudogene TRBV3-2) and TRBJ2-7; 7 bases map to TRBD2. CDR3 length: 12 residues. The germline V gene encodes CDR1 LGHDT and CDR2 YNNKEL (reference sequence). Trimming at V came to 4 bases and at J to 4 bases, leaving 1 base not matched to a gene. CDR3 coding DNA: TGTGCCAGCAGCCCCGGGAGGTACGAGCAGTACTTC. This translates into CASSPGRYEQYF.

The V gene is TRBV29-1, the J gene TRBJ2-7, with 8 bases fitting TRBD1. The V gene's germline CDR1 is SQVTM and CDR2 ANQGSEA. This CDR3 comprises 12 residues. V trimming: 7 bases; J trimming: 3 bases; junction bases outside the gene matches: 5. CDR3 amino acids: CSARQGLYEQYF. The CDR3 DNA reads TGCAGCGCCCGACAGGGGCTCTACGAGCAGTACTTC.

This chain uses TRBV9 with TRBJ1-3; 8 bases fit TRBD1. This CDR3 has 15 amino acids. Germline CDR1 and CDR2: SGDLS and YYNGEE. V shed 4 bases and J 2 bases; nucleotides not matched to a gene: 5. CDR3 sequence (DNA): TGTGCCAGCAGCCTCCGGGGACAGGCTGGAAACACCATATATTTT. It encodes CASSLRGQAGNTIYF.

This chain joins TRBV4-1 and TRBJ2-7; D is ambiguous. V lost 1 base and J lost 3, with 16 bases in between. The CDR3 runs 16 residues. Germline V CDR1 and CDR2: MGHRA, YSYEKL. This CDR3 is CASSQVGQSAFYEQYF. For the CDR3, the DNA is TGCGCCAGCAGCCAAGTAGGCCAGTCCGCCTTCTACGAGCAGTACTTC.

The rearrangement links TRBV5-4 to TRBJ2-7, with D perhaps TRBD2 (5 bases). CDR3 length: 14 amino acids. Germline V gives CDR1 SGHNT, CDR2 YYREEE (reference sequence). V was trimmed by 3 bases and J by 6 bases, leaving 16 bases between them. The CDR3 DNA sequence: TGTGCCAGCAGCTCCGACCCAGGCGGGTTCGAGCAGTACTTC. Translating gives CASSSDPGGFEQYF.

The chain uses TRBV12-3 or TRBV12-4 and TRBJ1-2; D unresolved. V lost 6 bases to trimming and J lost 4 bases, with 9 bases between them. There are 12 residues in the CDR3. The CDR3, as DNA: TGTGCCAGCAGGGCTTTGGGCTATGGCTACACCTTC. Translation gives CASRALGYGYTF.

In its sample, this clone was seen a few times. The chain links TRBV7-9 to TRBJ1-5, with D hard to call. V lost 1 base and J lost 5, with 3 bases in between. Germline V gives CDR1 SEHNR, CDR2 FQNEAQ (reference sequence). The CDR3 is made up of 12 amino acids. The CDR3 region has the DNA TGTGCCAGCAGCTTAGAAGATCAGCCCCAGCATTTT. Amino acids: CASSLEDQPQHF.

This chain joins TRBV9 and TRBJ1-1; D call uncertain. V was cut by 0 bases and J by 3 bases, with 9 bases left in between. Germline values: CDR1 SGDLS, CDR2 YYNGEE. The CDR3 loop spans 14 amino acids. The CDR3 DNA follows: TGTGCCAGCAGCGTAGAGGGTAGGGACACTGAAGCTTTCTTT. Translation gives CASSVEGRDTEAFF.

The chain carries TRBV4-2 and TRBJ2-5; D is perhaps TRBD2 (5 bases). V was clipped by 4 bases and J by 4 bases, with 10 bases between them. Germline-derived CDR1 and CDR2 are LGHNA and YNFKEQ. This CDR3 region has 13 residues. This CDR3 is CASSPLGGETQYF. DNA for the CDR3: TGTGCCAGCAGCCCCCTAGGAGGAGAGACCCAGTACTTC.

The J gene is TRBJ2-1, the V gene TRBV28; 10 nucleotides line up with TRBD2. Per germline, CDR1 MDHEN and CDR2 SYDVKM. The CDR3 is 15 amino acids. V shed 5 bases and J 5 bases; nucleotides not matched to a gene: 6. The DNA for the CDR3 is TGTGCCAGCAGTCCCTGGACTAGCGGAGACAATGAGCAGTTCTTC. This gives the protein CASSPWTSGDNEQFF. Using reference TRBV28 and TRBJ2-1 for the parts outside the CDR3, the full variable domain is DVKVTQSSRYLVKRTGEKVFLECVQDMDHENMFWYRQDPGLGLRLIYFSYDVKMKEKGDIPEGYSVSREKKERFSLILESASTNQTSMYLCASSPWTSGDNEQFFGPGTRLTVL.

The chain couples TRBV9 to TRBJ2-2; D not resolved. Germline-derived CDR1 and CDR2 are SGDLS and YYNGEE. The V and J ends lost 4 bases and 0 bases respectively, with 4 bases between them. The CDR3 spans 13 residues. The CDR3 nucleotides read TGTGCCAGCAGCTACTCGAACACCGGGGAGCTGTTTTTT. Its protein product is CASSYSNTGELFF.

The CDR3 nucleotides are TGTGCCAGCAGCTCCGGACAGGTGAACACTGAAGCTTTCTTT. It codes for CASSSGQVNTEAFF. The chain links TRBV5-6 to TRBJ1-1; 7 bases align to TRBD1. This CDR3 is 14 amino acids long. The germline V gene encodes CDR1 SGHDT and CDR2 YYEEEE. The junction had 2 bases not matched to a gene; V was cut back by 3 bases and J by 0 bases.

The J gene is TRBJ1-1, the V gene TRBV7-6; TRBD1 might be the D (6 bases). Germline V CDR1 and CDR2: SGHVS, FNYEAQ. Between the trimmed V and J ends, which lost 5 bases and 4 bases, there was a span of 14 bases. The CDR3 length is 14 residues. CDR3 nucleotides: TGTGCCAGCAGCGCTTTACAGGGAACCACTGAAGCTTTCTTT. Encoded protein: CASSALQGTTEAFF.